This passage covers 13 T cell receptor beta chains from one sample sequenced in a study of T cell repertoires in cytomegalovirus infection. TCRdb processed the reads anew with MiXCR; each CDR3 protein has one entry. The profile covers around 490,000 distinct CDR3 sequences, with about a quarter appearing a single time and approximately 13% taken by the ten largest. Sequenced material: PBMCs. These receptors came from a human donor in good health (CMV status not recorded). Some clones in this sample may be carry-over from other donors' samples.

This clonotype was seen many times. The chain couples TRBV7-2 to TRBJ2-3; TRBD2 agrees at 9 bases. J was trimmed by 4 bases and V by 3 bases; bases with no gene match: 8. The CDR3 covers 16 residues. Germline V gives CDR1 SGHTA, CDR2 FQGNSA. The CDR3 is CASSLGNSGSADTQYF. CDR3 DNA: TGTGCCAGCAGCTTGGGTAATAGCGGGAGTGCAGATACGCAGTATTTT.

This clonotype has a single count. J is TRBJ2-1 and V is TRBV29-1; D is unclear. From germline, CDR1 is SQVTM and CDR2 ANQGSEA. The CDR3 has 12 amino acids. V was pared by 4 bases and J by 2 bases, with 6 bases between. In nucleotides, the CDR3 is TGCAGCGTTGTCCCCACCTACAATGAGCAGTTCTTC. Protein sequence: CSVVPTYNEQFF.

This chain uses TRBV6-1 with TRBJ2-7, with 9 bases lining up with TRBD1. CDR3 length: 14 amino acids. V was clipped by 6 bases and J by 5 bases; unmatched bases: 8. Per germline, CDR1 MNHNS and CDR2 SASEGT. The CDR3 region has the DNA TGTGCCAGCAGAGCGAACAGGGGGCATGACGAGCAGTACTTC. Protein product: CASRANRGHDEQYF.

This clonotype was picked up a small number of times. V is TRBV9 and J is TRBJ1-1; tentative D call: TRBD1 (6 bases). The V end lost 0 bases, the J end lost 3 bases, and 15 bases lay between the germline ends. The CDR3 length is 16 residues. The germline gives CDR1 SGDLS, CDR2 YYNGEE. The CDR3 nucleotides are TGTGCCAGCAGCGTAGTATTCAGGGGTCCAGACACTGAAGCTTTCTTT. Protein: CASSVVFRGPDTEAFF.

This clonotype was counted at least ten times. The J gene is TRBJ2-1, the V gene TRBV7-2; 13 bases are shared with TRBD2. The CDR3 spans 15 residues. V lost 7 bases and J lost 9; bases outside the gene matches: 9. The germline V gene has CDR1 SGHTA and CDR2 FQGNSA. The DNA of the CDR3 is TGTGCCAGCATTATCGGGACTAGCGGGATTCGTGAGCAGTTCTTC. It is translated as CASIIGTSGIREQFF.

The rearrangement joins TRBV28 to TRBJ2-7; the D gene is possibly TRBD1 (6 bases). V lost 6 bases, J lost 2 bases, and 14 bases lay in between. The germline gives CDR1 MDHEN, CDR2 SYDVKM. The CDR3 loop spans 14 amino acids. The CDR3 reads CASSVPTGPYEQYF. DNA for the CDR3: TGTGCCAGCAGCGTTCCAACAGGGCCCTACGAGCAGTACTTC. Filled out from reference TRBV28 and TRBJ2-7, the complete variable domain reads DVKVTQSSRYLVKRTGEKVFLECVQDMDHENMFWYRQDPGLGLRLIYFSYDVKMKEKGDIPEGYSVSREKKERFSLILESASTNQTSMYLCASSVPTGPYEQYFGPGTRLTVT.

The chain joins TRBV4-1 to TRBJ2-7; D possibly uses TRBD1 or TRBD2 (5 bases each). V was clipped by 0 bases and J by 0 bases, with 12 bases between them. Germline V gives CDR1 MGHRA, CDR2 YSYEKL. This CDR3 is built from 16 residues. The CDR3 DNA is TGCGCCAGCAGCCAAGATCGGGGCAGAAGCTCCTACGAGCAGTACTTC. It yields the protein CASSQDRGRSSYEQYF.

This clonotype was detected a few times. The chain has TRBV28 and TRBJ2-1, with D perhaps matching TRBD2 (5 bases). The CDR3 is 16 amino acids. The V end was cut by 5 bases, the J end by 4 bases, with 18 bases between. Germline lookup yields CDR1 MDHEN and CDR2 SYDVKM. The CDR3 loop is CASSAPSGTYYNEQFF. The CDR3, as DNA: TGTGCCAGCAGTGCCCCCAGCGGAACCTATTACAATGAGCAGTTCTTC.

CDR3 sequence: CASSRGTSGRLLSTGELFF. CDR3 in DNA: TGTGCCAGCAGCCGCGGGACTAGCGGGAGGCTCCTGAGTACCGGGGAGCTGTTTTTT. This chain uses TRBV7-8 with TRBJ2-2; TRBD2 matches 15 bases. The CDR3 extends over 19 amino acids. V was pared by 5 bases and J by 5 bases, with 12 bases of the junction left unmatched. Germline CDR1 is SGHVS and CDR2 is FQNEAQ.

CDR3 region: CASSAGQTSGANVLTF. The CDR3 nucleotides are TGTGCCAGCAGCGCGGGACAGACCTCTGGGGCCAACGTCCTGACTTTC. The rearrangement uses TRBV9 and TRBJ2-6; TRBD1 aligns across 7 bases. The CDR3 covers 16 residues. V dropped 3 bases and J dropped 0; count of bases not matched to a gene: 3. CDR1 and CDR2 (germline): SGDLS, YYNGEE.

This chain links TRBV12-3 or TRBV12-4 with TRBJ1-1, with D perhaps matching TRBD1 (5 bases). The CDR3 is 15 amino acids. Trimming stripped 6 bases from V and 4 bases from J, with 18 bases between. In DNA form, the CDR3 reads TGTGCCAGCAGCCCTTTTGGGGGGATCCTCACTGAAGCTTTCTTT. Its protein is CASSPFGGILTEAFF.

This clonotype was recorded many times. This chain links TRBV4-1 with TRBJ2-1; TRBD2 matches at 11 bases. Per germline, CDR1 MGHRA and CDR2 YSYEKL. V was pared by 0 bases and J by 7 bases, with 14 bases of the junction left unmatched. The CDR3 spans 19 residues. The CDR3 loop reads CASSQEGLAGGRTRNEQFF. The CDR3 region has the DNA TGCGCCAGCAGCCAAGAAGGGCTAGCGGGAGGTCGGACGAGGAATGAGCAGTTCTTC.

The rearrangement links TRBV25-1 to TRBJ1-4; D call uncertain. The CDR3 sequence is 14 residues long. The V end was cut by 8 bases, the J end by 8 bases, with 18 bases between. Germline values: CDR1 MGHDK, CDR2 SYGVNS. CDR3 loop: CASGGLWGSEKLFF. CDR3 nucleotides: TGTGCCAGCGGCGGCCTCTGGGGAAGCGAAAAACTGTTTTTT.